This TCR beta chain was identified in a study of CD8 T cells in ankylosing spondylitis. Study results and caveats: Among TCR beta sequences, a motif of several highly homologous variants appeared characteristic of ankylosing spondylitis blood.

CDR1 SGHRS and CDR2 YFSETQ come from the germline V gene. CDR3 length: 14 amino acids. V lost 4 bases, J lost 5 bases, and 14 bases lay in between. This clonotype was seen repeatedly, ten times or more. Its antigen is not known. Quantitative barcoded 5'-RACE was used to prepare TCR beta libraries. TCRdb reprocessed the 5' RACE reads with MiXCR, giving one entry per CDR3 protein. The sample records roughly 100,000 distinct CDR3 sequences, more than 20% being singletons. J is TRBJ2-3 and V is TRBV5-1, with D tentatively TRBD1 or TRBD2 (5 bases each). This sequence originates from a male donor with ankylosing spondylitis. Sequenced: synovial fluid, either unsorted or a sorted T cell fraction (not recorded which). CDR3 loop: CASSPGTSGDTQYF. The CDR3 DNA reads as TGCGCCAGCAGCCCCGGGACCAGTGGAGATACGCAGTATTTT.